The clone carrying this TCR beta chain has ten or more counts. The authors' processing: Reference gene primer amplification gave estimated nucleated cell counts. Generated by immunoSEQ multiplex PCR, the TCRdb table keeps only in-frame clones and is missing some. D and trimming come from the DNA, and the V and J calls and clone size come from that table. The data hold over 75,000 clones, with 80% observed a single time. The data originate from a study of blood T cell repertoires in COVID-19. Study in general: Donors in the United States, Italy and Spain gave samples during acute or convalescent COVID-19. T cells, B-cell-depleted T cells, or PBMCs provided the cDNA or gDNA that served as material.

V shed 0 bases and J shed 0 bases, with 6 bases lying between them. CDR1 is MRHNA, CDR2 SNTAGT, per germline. This CDR3 spans 16 amino acids. Sequenced material: peripheral blood. The sequence was collected from a woman aged 70-85 years with acute or convalescent COVID-19. The chain couples TRBV6-4 to TRBJ2-6; D is uncertain. CDR3 loop: CASSDSQSSGANVLTF. CDR3 bases: TGTGCCAGCAGTGACTCACAGAGCTCTGGGGCCAACGTCCTGACTTTC.